The rows below give T cell receptor beta chains drawn from one sample of a study of radiotherapy plus CTLA-4 blockade in lung cancer. Profiling relied on immunoSEQ multiplex PCR, and the TCRdb table lists in-frame clones only, not all of them. This table holds around 38,000 clones, 80% to 90% found once. Specimen: peripheral blood, collected from a patient treated with radiotherapy plus ipilimumab. The source is a human donor with non-small cell lung cancer whose response to radiotherapy plus ipilimumab could not be evaluated. Both conserved end residues are part of each CDR3. A D gene is named only where the DNA matches it firmly. Some rows mark clone size as missing; the rest say once, few, many or name a class of expanded clone.

V: TRBV6-5
size: .
D: TRBD1
length: 14
J: TRBJ2-7
CDR3: CASSYSGTGDEQYF
DNA: TGTGCCAGCAGTTACTCCGGGACAGGGGACGAGCAGTACTTC

V: TRBV11-2
size: .
D: TRBD2
length: 15
J: TRBJ2-5
CDR3: CASSLEGLAGETQYF
DNA: TGTGCCAGCAGCTTAGAGGGACTAGCGGGAGAGACCCAGTACTTC

V: TRBV6-1
size: .
D: .
length: 15
J: TRBJ1-4
CDR3: CASTDGGVGHEKLFF
DNA: TGTGCCAGCACCGACGGGGGAGTAGGTCACGAAAAACTGTTTTTT

V: TRBV4-1
size: .
D: .
length: 16
J: TRBJ2-5
CDR3: CASRRLWAGAQETQYF
DNA: TGCGCCAGCCGACGCCTGTGGGCGGGGGCTCAAGAGACCCAGTACTTC

V: TRBV5-5
size: .
D: TRBD1
length: 16
J: TRBJ1-2
CDR3: CASSLEVWGQGSGYTF
DNA: TGTGCCAGCAGCTTGGAGGTGTGGGGACAGGGCTCTGGCTACACCTTC

V: TRBV2
size: .
D: TRBD2
length: 14
J: TRBJ2-7
CDR3: CASRVTSGAYEQYF
DNA: TGTGCCAGCAGGGTAACTAGCGGAGCGTACGAGCAGTACTTC

V: TRBV4-1
size: .
D: .
length: 17
J: TRBJ2-1
CDR3: CASSQDRGGRSYNEQFF
DNA: TGCGCCAGCAGCCAAGATAGGGGGGGCCGCTCCTACAATGAGCAGTTCTTC

V: TRBV19
size: .
D: TRBD1
length: 15
J: TRBJ1-2
CDR3: CASTQYRTGGDGYTF
DNA: TGTGCCAGTACCCAATACCGAACAGGGGGTGATGGCTACACCTTC

V: TRBV5-1
size: .
D: TRBD1
length: 15
J: TRBJ1-4
CDR3: CASSGSDRAGEKLFF
DNA: TGCGCCAGCAGCGGGTCGGACAGGGCAGGCGAAAAACTGTTTTTT

V: TRBV5-1
size: .
D: TRBD2
length: 16
J: TRBJ2-3
CDR3: CASSLGASGNTDTQYF
DNA: TGCGCCAGCAGCTTGGGCGCTAGCGGGAACACAGATACGCAGTATTTT

V: TRBV6-6
size: .
D: .
length: 12
J: TRBJ2-7
CDR3: CAGGYTGHEQYF
DNA: TGTGCCGGAGGCTACACCGGTCACGAGCAGTACTTC

V: TRBV5-1
size: .
D: .
length: 15
J: TRBJ1-3
CDR3: CASSLRGGFGNTIYF
DNA: TGCGCCAGCAGCTTGAGGGGGGGCTTTGGAAACACCATATATTTT

V: TRBV19
size: .
D: .
length: 13
J: TRBJ1-1
CDR3: CASAQALNTEAFF
DNA: TGTGCCAGTGCTCAGGCCTTGAACACTGAAGCTTTCTTT

V: TRBV4-2
size: .
D: .
length: 13
J: TRBJ2-5
CDR3: CASSQDQGETQYF
DNA: TGTGCCAGCAGCCAAGACCAGGGGGAGACCCAGTACTTC

V: TRBV28
size: .
D: .
length: 13
J: TRBJ1-4
CDR3: CASSLGPNEKLFF
DNA: TGTGCCAGCAGTTTAGGCCCTAATGAAAAACTGTTTTTT

V: TRBV28
size: .
D: TRBD1
length: 15
J: TRBJ2-1
CDR3: CASSRGRTGVGEQFF
DNA: TGTGCCAGCAGTAGGGGTCGGACAGGGGTGGGCGAGCAGTTCTTC

V: TRBV11-2
size: .
D: TRBD1
length: 15
J: TRBJ2-5
CDR3: CASSVTATGAETQYF
DNA: TGTGCCAGCAGCGTGACCGCTACAGGGGCAGAGACCCAGTACTTC

V: TRBV4-1
size: few
D: TRBD1
length: 15
J: TRBJ1-2
CDR3: CASSQEDRANYGYTF
DNA: TGCGCCAGCAGCCAAGAGGACAGGGCTAACTATGGCTACACCTTC

V: TRBV28
size: .
D: TRBD1
length: 15
J: TRBJ1-2
CDR3: CASSYRQGAIYGYTF
DNA: TGTGCCAGCAGTTACCGACAGGGGGCCATCTATGGCTACACCTTC

V: TRBV28
size: once
D: TRBD2
length: 16
J: TRBJ2-3
CDR3: CASSGTSGGATDTQYF
DNA: TGTGCCAGCAGTGGGACTAGCGGGGGGGCCACAGATACGCAGTATTTT

V: TRBV4-1
size: .
D: .
length: 15
J: TRBJ1-6
CDR3: CASSQYSPDLSPLHF
DNA: TGCGCCAGCAGCCAATACAGCCCCGACCTCTCACCCCTCCACTTT

V: TRBV7-9
size: .
D: .
length: 15
J: TRBJ1-3
CDR3: CASSLQGYSGNTIYF
DNA: TGTGCCAGCAGCCTTCAGGGTTACTCTGGAAACACCATATATTTT

V: TRBV7-2
size: .
D: TRBD1
length: 16
J: TRBJ1-2
CDR3: CASSQGAGPQNYGYTF
DNA: TGTGCCAGCAGCCAGGGGGCCGGGCCTCAAAACTATGGCTACACCTTC

V: TRBV5-6
size: .
D: TRBD1
length: 14
J: TRBJ1-3
CDR3: CASSLTGPDNTIYF
DNA: TGTGCCAGCAGCCTGACAGGGCCCGATAACACCATATATTTT

V: TRBV7-9
size: once
D: .
length: 15
J: TRBJ1-2
CDR3: CASSLTGQSNYGYTF
DNA: TGTGCCAGCAGCCTTACCGGACAGAGTAACTATGGCTACACCTTC

V: TRBV5-4
size: .
D: .
length: 13
J: TRBJ2-1
CDR3: CASSLVPDNEQFF
DNA: TGTGCCAGCAGCTTGGTCCCAGACAATGAGCAGTTCTTC

V: TRBV6-1
size: .
D: TRBD1
length: 15
J: TRBJ2-4
CDR3: CASSEDRDRKNIQYF
DNA: TGTGCCAGCAGTGAAGACCGGGACAGAAAAAACATTCAGTACTTC

V: TRBV7-9
size: .
D: .
length: 15
J: TRBJ2-5
CDR3: CASSLGATTEETQYF
DNA: TGTGCCAGCAGCTTGGGGGCCACCACGGAGGAGACCCAGTACTTC

V: TRBV27
size: .
D: .
length: 13
J: TRBJ2-7
CDR3: CASSLSGFHEQYF
DNA: TGTGCCAGCAGTCTCTCGGGGTTTCACGAGCAGTACTTC

V: TRBV12-2
size: .
D: .
length: 15
J: TRBJ2-1
CDR3: CASGRRGKGAVGQFF
DNA: TGTGCAAGTGGTAGGCGGGGGAAAGGAGCCGTTGGGCAGTTCTTC